The following is a T cell receptor (beta chain) sequence with its context. The antigen is not known. Assay: immunoSEQ multiplex PCR; the TCRdb copy retains only in-frame clones and omits some. The sample comprises fewer than 20,000 clones, about 86% of which are singletons, and 3.8% rests with the top ten. These data are taken from a study of OX40 agonist ivuxolimab in advanced cancers. Study context: At doses from 0.01 to 10 mg/kg, patients were given intravenous ivuxolimab every 2 weeks.

Overall study findings and caveats: Undetermined was the antigen specificity of the expanded peripheral T cells. At doses 0.1 to 3.0 mg/kg, CD4+ and CD8+ clones expanded.

From germline, CDR1 is LNHNV and CDR2 YYDKDF (reference sequence). Trimming took 1 base from V and 0 from J; bases not matched to a gene: 2. This CDR3 has 16 residues. This sequence joins TRBV15 and TRBJ2-2, with 7 bases lining up with TRBD1. The clonotype comes from an adult with an advanced solid tumor such as melanoma, head and neck, liver or kidney cancer. The source was CD4+ or CD8+ T cells sorted from blood, collected in a trial of the OX40 agonist ivuxolimab. The CDR3 DNA follows: TGTGCCACCAGCAGAGCCGGGACAGCGAACACCGGGGAGCTGTTTTTT. Its protein product is CATSRAGTANTGELFF.